A selection of T cell receptor beta chains follows, all from one sample in a study of blood T cell repertoires in COVID-19. Some clones are missing from TCRdb's copy, which holds only in-frame ones; the method was immunoSEQ multiplex PCR. The repertoire holds hundreds of thousands of clones, with around 86% as singletons. The specimen was PBMCs or T cells enriched from blood (not recorded which). The receptors derive from a man aged 55 to 70 who had recovered from COVID-19. The CDR3 runs from the conserved cysteine through the conserved F or W. Each record gives: V gene, clone size, J gene, CDR3 length, CDR3 protein. The size entry is marked missing in some rows and otherwise reads once, few, many or a size class.

TRBV30,-,TRBJ2-2,15,CAWNRDRGRPGELFF
TRBV5-5,-,TRBJ1-1,15,CASSPPRVMNTEAFF
TRBV4-3,-,TRBJ1-3,14,CASSQTGTGNTIYF
TRBV7-3,-,TRBJ2-3,13,CASSLGRGDTQYF
TRBV10-3,-,TRBJ2-7,18,CAISEEGWPQRVSYEQYF
TRBV4-1,once,TRBJ2-4,17,CASSPGTSGFVKNIQYF
TRBV5-4,-,TRBJ1-1,16,CASSLAKQGRDTEAFF
TRBV4-1,-,TRBJ1-2,18,CASSQDHIKGATNYGYTF
TRBV15,-,TRBJ2-3,13,CATSRDRGDTQYF
TRBV28,-,TRBJ1-1,16,CASGNPLQGLDTEAFF
TRBV19,-,TRBJ2-3,18,CASSIFGPTGPKTDTQYF
TRBV7-6,once,TRBJ1-2,14,CASSPPGQGYGYTF
TRBV6-1,-,TRBJ1-5,17,CASSETGDRVRNQPQHF
TRBV15,-,TRBJ2-1,16,CATSPSAGRYTNEQFF
TRBV25-1,-,TRBJ2-3,15,CASSELPGDADTQYF
TRBV7-2,-,TRBJ1-1,13,CASSPQSNTEAFF